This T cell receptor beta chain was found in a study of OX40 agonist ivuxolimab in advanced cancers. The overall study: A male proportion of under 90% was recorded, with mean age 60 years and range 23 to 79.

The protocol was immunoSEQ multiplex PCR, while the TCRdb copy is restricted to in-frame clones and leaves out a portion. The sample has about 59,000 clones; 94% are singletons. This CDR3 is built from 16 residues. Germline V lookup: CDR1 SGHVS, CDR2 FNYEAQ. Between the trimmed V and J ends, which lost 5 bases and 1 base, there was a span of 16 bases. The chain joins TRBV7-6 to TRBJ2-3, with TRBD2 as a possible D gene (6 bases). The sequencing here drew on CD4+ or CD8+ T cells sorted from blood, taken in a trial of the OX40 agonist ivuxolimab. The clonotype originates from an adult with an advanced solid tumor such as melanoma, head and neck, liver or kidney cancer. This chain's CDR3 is CASSVGWGEGTDTQYF. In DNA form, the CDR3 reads TGTGCCAGCAGCGTAGGTTGGGGGGAAGGCACAGATACGCAGTATTTT.